Following are 5 T cell receptor beta chains from one sample sequenced in a study of PD-L1 blockade in urothelial cancer. Generated by immunoSEQ multiplex PCR, the TCRdb table keeps only in-frame clones and is missing some. The profile shows approximately 39,000 clones, around 89% of them singletons. The sequences come from PBMCs, collected around atezolizumab (anti-PD-L1) treatment. These receptors came from a man in his sixties with urothelial cancer.

The chain links TRBV30 to TRBJ1-1; D unclear. Germline-derived CDR1 and CDR2 are GTSNPN and SVGIG (reference sequence). The V and J ends lost 8 bases and 0 bases respectively, with 13 bases between them. CDR3 length: 13 amino acids. The CDR3 region is CAARRGMNTEAFF. CDR3 DNA sequence: TGTGCCGCGCGCCGGGGAATGAACACTGAAGCTTTCTTT. Variable domain in full (rest from reference TRBV30 and TRBJ1-1): SQTIHQWPATLVQPVGSPLSLECTVEGTSNPNLYWYRQAAGRGLQLLFYSVGIGQISSEVPQNLSASRPQDRQFILSSKKLLLSDSGFYLCAARRGMNTEAFFGQGTRLTVV.

The rearrangement joins TRBV25-1 to TRBJ2-5, with TRBD2 identical over 10 bases. CDR3 length: 16 amino acids. V lost 6 bases to trimming and J lost 0 bases; unmatched junction nucleotides: 7. Per germline, CDR1 MGHDK and CDR2 SYGVNS. The CDR3 is CASSPNSGGYQETQYF. The DNA for the CDR3 is TGTGCCAGCAGCCCAAATAGCGGGGGGTACCAAGAGACCCAGTACTTC.

V usage is TRBV21-1 and J usage is TRBJ2-1; the table assigns TRBD1, which was not confirmed against the DNA. TRBV21-1 is shown as a pseudogene. This CDR3 comprises 22 residues. CDR3 DNA sequence: TGTGCCAGCAGCAAAGCAATTACAGGGAGGGACAGGGGGGACTATTCCTACAATGAGCAGTTCTTC. As protein: CASSKAITGRDRGDYSYNEQFF.

The chain carries TRBV5-1 and TRBJ1-5, with D possibly TRBD1 on 5 matching bases. The CDR3 length is 15 residues. Germline CDR1 and CDR2: SGHRS and YFSETQ. The V end was cut by 2 bases, the J end by 5 bases, with 14 bases between. CDR3 coding DNA: TGCGCCAGCAGCTTCGATGGGGCGCCGCATCAGCCCCAGCATTTT. Translation: CASSFDGAPHQPQHF.

The gene calls are TRBV5-1 and TRBJ1-4, with D tentatively TRBD1 (5 bases). The germline V gene has CDR1 SGHRS and CDR2 YFSETQ. Trimming cost V 2 bases and J 5 bases, with 19 bases left between them. The CDR3 contains 17 residues. The CDR3 DNA reads as TGCGCCAGCAGCTTAGGAGTTGCTGGGGCTGAAAATGAAAAACTGTTTTTT. Its translation: CASSLGVAGAENEKLFF.